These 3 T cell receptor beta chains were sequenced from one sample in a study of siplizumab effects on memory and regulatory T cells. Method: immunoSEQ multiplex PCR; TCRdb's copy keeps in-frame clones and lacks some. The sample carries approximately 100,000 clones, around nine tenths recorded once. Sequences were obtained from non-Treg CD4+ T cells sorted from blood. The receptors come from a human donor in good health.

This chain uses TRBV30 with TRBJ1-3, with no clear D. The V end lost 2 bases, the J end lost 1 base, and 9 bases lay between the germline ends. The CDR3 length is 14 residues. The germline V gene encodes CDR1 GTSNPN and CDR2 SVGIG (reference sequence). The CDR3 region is CAWSPRRSGNTIYF. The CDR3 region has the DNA TGTGCCTGGAGTCCCCGTAGGTCTGGAAACACCATATATTTT.

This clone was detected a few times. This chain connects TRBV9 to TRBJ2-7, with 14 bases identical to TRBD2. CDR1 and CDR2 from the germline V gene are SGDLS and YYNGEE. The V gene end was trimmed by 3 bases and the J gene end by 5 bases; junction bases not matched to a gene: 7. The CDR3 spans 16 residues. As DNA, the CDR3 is TGTGCCAGCAGCGGAAGACTAGCGGGAGGGCGGGACGAGCAGTACTTC. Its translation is CASSGRLAGGRDEQYF.

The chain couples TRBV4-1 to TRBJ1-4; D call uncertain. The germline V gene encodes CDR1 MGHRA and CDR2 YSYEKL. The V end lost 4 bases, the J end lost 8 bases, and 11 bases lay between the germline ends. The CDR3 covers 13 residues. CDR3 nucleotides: TGCGCCAGCAGCCCACCTATGCGGGAAAAACTGTTTTTT. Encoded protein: CASSPPMREKLFF.